The source of this TCR beta chain is a study of CD8 T cells in Susac syndrome. TCR beta sequences were obtained from blood CD8+ and CD4+ T cells. The CDR3 is 14 amino acids. Trimming left V 4 bases short and J 4 bases short, with 14 bases between. CDR1 is LGHDT and CDR2 is YNNKEL in the germline V gene (reference sequence). Random hexamers were used to reverse transcribe an amount of roughly 0.45 to 1 ug RNA. MiXCR, run by TCRdb on the immunoSEQ multiplex PCR reads, gives a single entry per CDR3 protein. The top ten hold around 0.1% of the sample, which has approximately 190,000 distinct CDR3 sequences, about 94% seen once.

This sequence joins TRBV3-1 and TRBJ2-7; maybe TRBD1 (6 bases). This TCR was recovered from a human donor in good health. The sample comprised CD4+ T cells from PBMCs. The CDR3 region has the DNA TGTGCCAGCAGCCTAAGGACAGAGCATTACGAGCAGTACTTC. Translated, it gives CASSLRTEHYEQYF.